The source of this T cell receptor beta chain is a study of OX40 agonist ivuxolimab in advanced cancers. Overall study results and limits: The CD4+ and CD8+ T cells in the blood had expanded clonally by week 6 at 0.1 to 3.0 mg/kg. The specificity for antigen of the expanded peripheral T cells was not determined. Partial responders receiving 0.1-3.0 mg/kg showed among the lowest clonal expansion.

The assay was immunoSEQ multiplex PCR, and TCRdb's table has in-frame clones only and misses some. The table lists 100,000 or so clones, roughly nine tenths of them singletons. Germline CDR1 SGDLS, CDR2 YYNGEE. The V end lost 4 bases, the J end lost 3 bases, and 15 bases lay between the germline ends. The CDR3 is 15 residues long. On this clone: No antigen is known for it.

Sequenced material: CD4+ or CD8+ T cells sorted from blood, taken in a trial of the OX40 agonist ivuxolimab. The rearrangement links TRBV9 to TRBJ2-3; D not certain. This clonotype was sampled from an adult with an advanced solid tumor such as melanoma, head and neck, liver or kidney cancer. CDR3 loop: CASSSRANPTDTQYF. CDR3 DNA: TGTGCCAGCAGCTCCCGGGCCAATCCTACAGATACGCAGTATTTT.